These T cell receptor beta chains were read from a single sample in a study of blood T cell repertoires in COVID-19. Assay: immunoSEQ multiplex PCR; the TCRdb copy retains only in-frame clones and omits some. The repertoire holds roughly 410,000 clones, with about 89% as singletons. Sequencing was done on a sample of peripheral blood. Receptor source: a man in his forties with acute or convalescent COVID-19. CDR3s include the opening cysteine and the closing phenylalanine or tryptophan. Fields, in order: J gene, V gene, D gene, clone size, CDR3 protein, CDR3 DNA. A D gene is named only where the DNA matches it firmly. Rows may omit the clone size; those that give it use once, few, many or a size class.

J: TRBJ1-2; V: TRBV6-2/TRBV6-3; D: -; size: -; CDR3: CASTPGAYGYTF; DNA: TGTGCCAGCACCCCGGGGGCCTATGGCTACACCTTC
J: TRBJ1-4; V: TRBV7-8; D: -; size: -; CDR3: CASSLRLPFREKLFF; DNA: TGTGCCAGCAGCTTACGACTACCCTTCCGAGAAAAACTGTTTTTT
J: TRBJ1-1; V: TRBV7-2; D: -; size: -; CDR3: CASSLAPGVHTEAFF; DNA: TGTGCCAGCAGCTTAGCGCCAGGGGTGCACACTGAAGCTTTCTTT
J: TRBJ1-1; V: TRBV11-1; D: -; size: -; CDR3: CASSLSGDTEAFF; DNA: TGTGCCAGCAGCTTATCAGGGGACACTGAAGCTTTCTTT
J: TRBJ1-2; V: TRBV29-1; D: -; size: -; CDR3: CSVADRLYGYTF; DNA: TGCAGCGTTGCCGACAGGCTCTATGGCTACACCTTC
J: TRBJ1-1; V: TRBV6-1; D: -; size: -; CDR3: CASSESPWRTEAFF; DNA: TGTGCCAGCAGTGAATCTCCCTGGAGAACTGAAGCTTTCTTT
J: TRBJ2-4; V: TRBV19; D: TRBD1; size: few; CDR3: CASSTLSGTGAGIQYF; DNA: TGTGCCAGTAGCACACTTTCCGGGACAGGGGCCGGCATTCAGTACTTC
J: TRBJ1-5; V: TRBV19; D: -; size: few; CDR3: CASSRMGGGPQHF; DNA: TGTGCCAGTAGTCGGATGGGAGGAGGGCCCCAGCATTTT
J: TRBJ1-4; V: TRBV2; D: -; size: -; CDR3: CASSERWPREKLFF; DNA: TGTGCCAGCAGTGAACGTTGGCCGCGGGAAAAACTGTTTTTT
J: TRBJ2-7; V: TRBV2; D: TRBD1; size: -; CDR3: CASNRQGTEQYF; DNA: TGTGCCAGCAATCGACAGGGAACCGAGCAGTACTTC
J: TRBJ1-5; V: TRBV6-6; D: -; size: once; CDR3: CASRQGNQPQHF; DNA: TGTGCCAGCAGGCAGGGCAATCAGCCCCAGCATTTT
J: TRBJ1-3; V: TRBV4-1; D: TRBD1; size: -; CDR3: CASSQVVLGRGFRNTIYF; DNA: TGCGCCAGCAGCCAAGTGGTTTTGGGCAGGGGGTTTAGAAACACCATATATTTT
J: TRBJ2-7; V: TRBV27; D: TRBD2; size: once; CDR3: CASSKSALAGSYEQYF; DNA: TGTGCCAGCTCCAAAAGCGCACTAGCGGGATCCTACGAGCAGTACTTC
J: TRBJ2-1; V: TRBV20-1; D: -; size: -; CDR3: CSALLGGEQFF; DNA: TGCAGTGCTCTACTAGGGGGTGAGCAGTTCTTC
J: TRBJ1-5; V: TRBV2; D: -; size: -; CDR3: CASSESVGLGNQPQHF; DNA: TGTGCCAGCAGTGAATCTGTGGGACTCGGCAATCAGCCCCAGCATTTT
J: TRBJ2-1; V: TRBV6-2/TRBV6-3; D: TRBD2; size: -; CDR3: CASSYTSGGPREQFF; DNA: TGTGCCAGCAGTTACACTAGCGGGGGCCCTAGAGAGCAGTTCTTC
J: TRBJ1-2; V: TRBV30; D: TRBD1; size: -; CDR3: CAWNPGQRSRAGGYTF; DNA: TGTGCCTGGAATCCGGGACAGCGGAGCCGGGCGGGGGGCTACACCTTC
J: TRBJ2-5; V: TRBV27; D: TRBD2; size: -; CDR3: CASSPRRRLAGRQETQYF; DNA: TGTGCCAGCAGTCCGCGACGCAGACTAGCGGGGCGCCAAGAGACCCAGTACTTC
J: TRBJ2-6; V: TRBV7-6; D: -; size: -; CDR3: CASSLGGAGANVLTF; DNA: TGTGCCAGCAGCTTAGGTGGGGCCGGGGCCAACGTCCTGACTTTC
J: TRBJ1-1; V: TRBV28; D: -; size: -; CDR3: CASRASTGFTEAFF; DNA: TGTGCCAGCAGAGCCTCGACAGGTTTCACTGAAGCTTTCTTT
J: TRBJ2-4; V: TRBV15; D: TRBD1; size: -; CDR3: CATSRTTGGLENIQYF; DNA: TGTGCCACCAGCAGGACGACAGGGGGCCTCGAAAACATTCAGTACTTC
J: TRBJ1-4; V: TRBV6-2/TRBV6-3; D: -; size: -; CDR3: CASSRPQVQRGEKLFF; DNA: TGTGCCAGCAGCCGGCCCCAGGTTCAACGGGGGGAAAAACTGTTTTTT
J: TRBJ1-6; V: TRBV29-1; D: TRBD1; size: -; CDR3: CSGRTGENSPLHF; DNA: TGCAGCGGTCGGACAGGGGAAAATTCACCCCTCCACTTT